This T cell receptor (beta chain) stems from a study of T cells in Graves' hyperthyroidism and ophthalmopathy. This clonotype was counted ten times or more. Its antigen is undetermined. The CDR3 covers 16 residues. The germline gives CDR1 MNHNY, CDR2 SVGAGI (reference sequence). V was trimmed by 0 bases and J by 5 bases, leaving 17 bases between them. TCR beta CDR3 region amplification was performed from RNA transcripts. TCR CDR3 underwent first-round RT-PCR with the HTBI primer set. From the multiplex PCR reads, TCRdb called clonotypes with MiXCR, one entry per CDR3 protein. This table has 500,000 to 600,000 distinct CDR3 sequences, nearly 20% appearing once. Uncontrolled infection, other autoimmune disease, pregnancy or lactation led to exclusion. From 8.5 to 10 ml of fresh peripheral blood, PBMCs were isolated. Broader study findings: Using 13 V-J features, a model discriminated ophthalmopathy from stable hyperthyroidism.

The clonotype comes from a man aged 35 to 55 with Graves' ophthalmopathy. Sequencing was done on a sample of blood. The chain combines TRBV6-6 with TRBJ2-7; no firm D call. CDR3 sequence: CASSYSTPPGVHEQYF. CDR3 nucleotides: TGTGCCAGCAGTTACTCGACCCCCCCCGGCGTCCACGAGCAGTACTTC.